The rows below give T cell receptor beta chains drawn from one sample of a study of CD8 T cells in Susac syndrome. From the immunoSEQ multiplex PCR reads, TCRdb called clonotypes with MiXCR, one entry per CDR3 protein. The sample lists roughly 60,000 distinct CDR3 sequences, roughly nine tenths seen once, with 0.15% to 0.2% in the top ten. The sample was CD8+ T cells from PBMCs. These receptors originate from a human donor in good health. CDR3s include the opening cysteine and the closing phenylalanine or tryptophan. The D gene is left open where the match is weak. Rows give clone size only sometimes, using once, few, many, or a class for an expanded clone.

TRBV27	NA	TRBJ1-2	TRBD1	CASSAKSQTGGFRNGYTF	TGTGCCAGCAGTGCCAAGAGCCAGACAGGGGGGTTTAGGAATGGCTACACCTTC
TRBV7-6	NA	TRBJ1-2	TRBD1	CASSFKQGPSYGYTF	TGTGCCAGCAGCTTCAAACAGGGGCCCAGCTATGGCTACACCTTC
TRBV29-1	NA	TRBJ2-2	NA	CSVAGESGELFF	TGCAGCGTTGCCGGGGAATCAGGGGAGCTGTTTTTT
TRBV4-1	NA	TRBJ2-7	NA	CASSQDSGFTYEQYF	TGCGCCAGCAGCCAAGACTCGGGGTTTACCTACGAGCAGTACTTC
TRBV11-2	NA	TRBJ2-5	TRBD1	CASSLRGQGAGETQYF	TGTGCCAGCAGCTTACGGGGACAGGGGGCTGGGGAGACCCAGTACTTC
TRBV7-9	NA	TRBJ1-1	TRBD1	CASSSLGQVDTEAFF	TGTGCCAGCAGCTCTCTCGGACAGGTCGACACTGAAGCTTTCTTT
TRBV7-9	NA	TRBJ2-3	NA	CASSRLGGSTDTQYF	TGTGCCAGCAGCCGACTGGGGGGAAGCACAGATACGCAGTATTTT
TRBV2	NA	TRBJ2-1	NA	CASKIGNEQFF	TGTGCCAGCAAGATTGGCAATGAGCAGTTCTTC
TRBV4-3	NA	TRBJ2-3	NA	CASSQDPATDTQYF	TGCGCCAGCAGCCAAGATCCGGCCACAGATACGCAGTATTTT
TRBV12-3/TRBV12-4	NA	TRBJ1-2	TRBD1	CASSLALGGRGNGYTF	TGTGCCAGCAGTTTAGCGCTAGGGGGCAGGGGTAATGGCTACACCTTC
TRBV11-2	NA	TRBJ2-7	TRBD1	CANKGQGATEQYF	TGTGCCAACAAGGGACAGGGGGCAACCGAGCAGTACTTC
TRBV28	NA	TRBJ1-6	TRBD1	CASSFPPSGGTFNSPLHF	TGTGCCAGCAGTTTCCCACCCTCAGGGGGGACGTTTAATTCACCCCTCCACTTT
TRBV4-1	NA	TRBJ2-7	NA	CASSQTNYSPYEQYF	TGCGCCAGCAGCCAAACCAATTACAGCCCCTACGAGCAGTACTTC
TRBV7-3	NA	TRBJ1-2	NA	CASSLTGGGDGYTF	TGTGCCAGCAGCTTAACGGGGGGGGGCGATGGCTACACCTTC
TRBV27	NA	TRBJ1-2	NA	CASRPDTKSYGYTF	TGTGCCAGCAGACCTGACACAAAGAGCTATGGCTACACCTTC
TRBV2	NA	TRBJ1-1	NA	CASSPRVGTEAFF	TGTGCCAGTAGTCCCCGGGTGGGCACTGAAGCTTTCTTT
TRBV13	NA	TRBJ2-7	NA	CASSPRAASLYEQYF	TGTGCCAGCAGCCCCCGGGCAGCTTCCCTCTACGAGCAGTACTTC
TRBV5-6	NA	TRBJ1-2	NA	CASSLLRGSLVGGYTF	TGTGCCAGCAGCCTACTACGGGGCTCTCTAGTAGGTGGCTACACCTTC
TRBV19	NA	TRBJ1-1	TRBD1	CASSMNRGTEAFF	TGTGCCAGTAGTATGAACAGGGGCACTGAAGCTTTCTTT
TRBV5-8	NA	TRBJ1-6	NA	CASSLVGGYRDYNSPLHF	TGTGCCAGCAGCTTGGTGGGCGGATACCGAGACTATAATTCACCCCTCCACTTT
TRBV27	NA	TRBJ2-2	NA	CASSLNGGNVGELFF	TGTGCCAGCAGTTTAAATGGGGGGAATGTCGGGGAGCTGTTTTTT
TRBV6-1	NA	TRBJ1-5	NA	CASGGGPGGLYSNQPQHF	TGTGCCAGCGGCGGGGGGCCGGGGGGCCTTTATAGCAATCAGCCCCAGCATTTT
TRBV29-1	NA	TRBJ1-1	NA	CSVDGVKNTEAFF	TGCAGCGTTGATGGGGTGAAGAACACTGAAGCTTTCTTT
TRBV29-1	once	TRBJ1-2	TRBD1	CSVEQPGGRYGYTF	TGCAGCGTTGAACAGCCAGGGGGCCGCTATGGCTACACCTTC
TRBV2	NA	TRBJ1-2	NA	CASLWTESNYGYTF	TGTGCCAGTCTTTGGACGGAATCTAACTATGGCTACACCTTC
TRBV2	once	TRBJ2-5	TRBD2	CASSDELAGAETQYF	TGTGCCAGCAGTGACGAACTAGCGGGGGCGGAGACCCAGTACTTC
TRBV6-2/TRBV6-3	NA	TRBJ2-2	NA	CASSYWGLVGELFF	TGTGCCAGCAGTTACTGGGGGCTCGTCGGGGAGCTGTTTTTT
TRBV12-3/TRBV12-4	NA	TRBJ1-2	TRBD1	CASSPDEDRGSGGYTF	TGTGCCAGCAGTCCCGACGAGGACAGGGGATCGGGCGGCTACACCTTC
TRBV7-9	NA	TRBJ2-1	TRBD2	CASSPSTAGIYNEQFF	TGTGCCAGCAGCCCTAGTACAGCGGGGATCTACAATGAGCAGTTCTTC
TRBV6-2/TRBV6-3	NA	TRBJ2-3	NA	CASSPGDTQYF	TGTGCCAGCAGCCCAGGAGATACGCAGTATTTT
TRBV10-3	NA	TRBJ2-3	TRBD1	CAISEMDRLTDTQYF	TGTGCCATCAGTGAGATGGACAGGCTCACAGATACGCAGTATTTT
TRBV19	once	TRBJ2-2	NA	CASSPWTSLIANTGELFF	TGTGCCAGTAGTCCATGGACATCTCTGATCGCGAACACCGGGGAGCTGTTTTTT
TRBV28	NA	TRBJ2-7	NA	CASSTHRDPSYEQYF	TGTGCCAGCAGTACGCACAGGGATCCTTCCTACGAGCAGTACTTC
TRBV4-3	NA	TRBJ2-3	NA	CASSHYQAADTQYF	TGCGCCAGCAGCCATTATCAGGCGGCAGATACGCAGTATTTT
TRBV5-4	NA	TRBJ2-3	NA	CASSQVPDTQYF	TGTGCCAGCAGCCAGGTCCCAGATACGCAGTATTTT
TRBV6-2/TRBV6-3	NA	TRBJ2-5	NA	CANRRHLNQETQYF	TGTGCCAACAGACGCCATTTAAACCAAGAGACCCAGTACTTC
TRBV6-5	few	TRBJ1-2	NA	CASSLGDVERGYGYTF	TGTGCCAGCAGTTTGGGGGACGTCGAAAGGGGGTATGGCTACACCTTC
TRBV7-2	NA	TRBJ1-2	TRBD1	CASSHPDRGNYGYTF	TGTGCCAGCAGCCATCCAGACAGGGGAAACTATGGCTACACCTTC
TRBV5-6	NA	TRBJ2-3	NA	CASSSLGADTQYF	TGTGCCAGCAGCTCGCTAGGGGCAGATACGCAGTATTTT
TRBV15	NA	TRBJ2-3	TRBD1	CATSSGTGRMSTDTQYF	TGTGCCACCAGCAGCGGGACAGGGCGGATGTCCACAGATACGCAGTATTTT
TRBV4-1	NA	TRBJ1-1	NA	CASSRTTGTNTEAFF	TGCGCCAGCAGCCGAACAACAGGGACGAACACTGAAGCTTTCTTT
TRBV10-3	NA	TRBJ2-3	TRBD2	CAIAGGIRDTQYF	TGTGCCATAGCGGGGGGGATTCGAGATACGCAGTATTTT
TRBV6-6	NA	TRBJ1-1	NA	CASRLDGPNTEAFF	TGTGCCAGCAGGCTAGACGGGCCGAACACTGAAGCTTTCTTT
TRBV12-3/TRBV12-4	NA	TRBJ2-5	NA	CASSSLYVETQYF	TGTGCCAGCAGTTCCCTCTACGTCGAGACCCAGTACTTC
TRBV20-1	NA	TRBJ2-2	NA	CSAFAAGHDTGELFF	TGCAGTGCTTTTGCGGCAGGGCACGACACCGGGGAGCTGTTTTTT
TRBV5-1	NA	TRBJ2-7	NA	CASGVRGAGYYEQYF	TGCGCCAGCGGCGTGCGAGGGGCCGGGTACTACGAGCAGTACTTC
TRBV7-2	NA	TRBJ2-7	TRBD1	CASSLYYWGQTYEQYF	TGTGCCAGCAGCTTATATTATTGGGGACAGACCTACGAGCAGTACTTC
TRBV7-6	few	TRBJ2-2	NA	CASSPRAGELFF	TGTGCCAGCAGCCCCCGGGCCGGGGAGCTGTTTTTT
TRBV27	NA	TRBJ1-6	NA	CASSLGPGANSPLHF	TGTGCCAGCAGTTTAGGGCCAGGGGCTAATTCACCCCTCCACTTT
TRBV6-1	few	TRBJ1-4	NA	CASMPGPATNEKLFF	TGTGCCAGCATGCCGGGACCTGCAACTAATGAAAAACTGTTTTTT
TRBV12-3/TRBV12-4	NA	TRBJ2-6	NA	CASSFGDPGANVLTF	TGTGCCAGCAGTTTCGGGGACCCGGGGGCCAACGTCCTGACTTTC
TRBV5-1	NA	TRBJ1-1	NA	CASSLTGGGAEAFF	TGCGCCAGCAGCTTAACGGGAGGAGGGGCTGAAGCTTTCTTT
TRBV4-3	NA	TRBJ1-6	TRBD1	CASSQVRQGYNSPLHF	TGCGCCAGCAGCCAAGTCCGACAGGGGTATAATTCACCCCTCCACTTT
TRBV5-6	NA	TRBJ1-5	NA	CASSSGPNSNQPQHF	TGTGCCAGCAGCTCGGGACCGAATAGCAATCAGCCCCAGCATTTT